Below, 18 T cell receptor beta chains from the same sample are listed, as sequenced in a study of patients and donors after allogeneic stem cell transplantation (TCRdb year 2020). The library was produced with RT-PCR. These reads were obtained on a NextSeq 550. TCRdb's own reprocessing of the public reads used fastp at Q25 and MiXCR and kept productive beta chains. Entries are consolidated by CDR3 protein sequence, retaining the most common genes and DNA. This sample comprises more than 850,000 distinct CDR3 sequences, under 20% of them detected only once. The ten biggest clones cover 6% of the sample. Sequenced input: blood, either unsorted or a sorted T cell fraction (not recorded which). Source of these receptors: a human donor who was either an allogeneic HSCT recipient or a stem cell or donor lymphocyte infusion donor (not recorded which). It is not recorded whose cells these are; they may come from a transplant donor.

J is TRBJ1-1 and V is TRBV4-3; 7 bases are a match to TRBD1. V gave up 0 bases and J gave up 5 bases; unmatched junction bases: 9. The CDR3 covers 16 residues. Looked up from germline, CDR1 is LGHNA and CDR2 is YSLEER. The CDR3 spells CASSQDPLTGRTEAFF. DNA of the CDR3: TGCGCCAGCAGCCAAGATCCTCTGACAGGGAGAACTGAAGCTTTCTTT.

The CDR3 loop is CSASRGKNIQYF. CDR3 nucleotides: TGCAGTGCTAGTCGGGGGAAAAACATTCAGTACTTC. The genes are TRBV20-1 and TRBJ2-4, with TRBD2 as a possible D gene (6 bases). Trimming cost V 3 bases and J 4 bases, with 7 bases left between them. The CDR3 is made up of 12 amino acids. Germline CDR1 is DFQATT and CDR2 is SNEGSKA (reference sequence).

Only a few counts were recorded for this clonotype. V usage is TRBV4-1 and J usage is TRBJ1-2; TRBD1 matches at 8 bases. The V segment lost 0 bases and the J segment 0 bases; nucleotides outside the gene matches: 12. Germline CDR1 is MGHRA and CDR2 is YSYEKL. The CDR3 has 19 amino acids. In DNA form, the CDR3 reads TGCGCCAGCAGCCAAGATCAGACAGGGGCGAAAAGGTCTAACTATGGCTACACCTTC. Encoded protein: CASSQDQTGAKRSNYGYTF.

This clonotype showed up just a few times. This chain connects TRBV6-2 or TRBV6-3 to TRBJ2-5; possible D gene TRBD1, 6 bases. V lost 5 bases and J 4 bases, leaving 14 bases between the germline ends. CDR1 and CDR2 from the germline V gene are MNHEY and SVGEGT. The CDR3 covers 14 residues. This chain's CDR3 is CASSKFTGRETQYF. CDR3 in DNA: TGTGCCAGCAGTAAATTTACAGGGCGAGAGACCCAGTACTTC.

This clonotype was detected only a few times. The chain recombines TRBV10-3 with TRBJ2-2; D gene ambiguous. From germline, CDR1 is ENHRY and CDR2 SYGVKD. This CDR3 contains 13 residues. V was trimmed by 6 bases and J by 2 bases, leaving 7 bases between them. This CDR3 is CAISSSNTGELFF. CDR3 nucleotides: TGTGCCATCAGCAGCTCTAACACCGGGGAGCTGTTTTTT.

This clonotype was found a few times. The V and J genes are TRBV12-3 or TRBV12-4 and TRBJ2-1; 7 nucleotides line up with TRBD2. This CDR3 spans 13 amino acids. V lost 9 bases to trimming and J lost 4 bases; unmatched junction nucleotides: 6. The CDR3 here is CASCTSEYNEQFF. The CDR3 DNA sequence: TGTGCCAGTTGTACTAGCGAGTACAATGAGCAGTTCTTC.

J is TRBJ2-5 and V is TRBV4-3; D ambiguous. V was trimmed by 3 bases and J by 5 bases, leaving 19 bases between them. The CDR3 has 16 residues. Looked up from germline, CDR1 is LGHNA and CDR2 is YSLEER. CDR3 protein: CASSQAPGILGETQYF. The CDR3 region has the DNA TGCGCCAGCAGCCAGGCCCCTGGGATTTTGGGGGAGACCCAGTACTTC.

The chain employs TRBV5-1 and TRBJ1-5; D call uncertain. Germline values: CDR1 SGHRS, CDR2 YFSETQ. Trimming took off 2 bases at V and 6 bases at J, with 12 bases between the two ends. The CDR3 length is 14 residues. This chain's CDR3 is CASSFNGERQPQHF. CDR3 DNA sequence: TGCGCCAGCAGCTTCAACGGGGAGCGTCAGCCCCAGCATTTT.

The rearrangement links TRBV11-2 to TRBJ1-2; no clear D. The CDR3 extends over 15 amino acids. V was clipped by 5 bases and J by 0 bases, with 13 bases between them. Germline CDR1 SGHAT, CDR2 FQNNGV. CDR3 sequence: CASSPISFPNYGYTF. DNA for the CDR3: TGTGCCAGCAGCCCCATCTCCTTTCCTAACTATGGCTACACCTTC.

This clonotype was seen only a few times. The DNA of the CDR3 is TGCAGTGCTAGACAGGGGACCACAGATACGCAGTATTTT. Encoded protein: CSARQGTTDTQYF. This chain joins TRBV20-1 and TRBJ2-3; tentative D call: TRBD1 (6 bases). V dropped 2 bases and J dropped 2 bases, with 8 bases sitting between them. The length of the CDR3 is 13 residues. The germline V gene encodes CDR1 DFQATT and CDR2 SNEGSKA (reference sequence).

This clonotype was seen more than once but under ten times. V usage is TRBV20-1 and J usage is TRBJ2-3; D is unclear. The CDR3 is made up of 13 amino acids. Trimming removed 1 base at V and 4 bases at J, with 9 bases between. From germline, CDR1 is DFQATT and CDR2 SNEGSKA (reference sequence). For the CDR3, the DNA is TGCAGTGCTAGAGGAATTAGGTCAGATACGCAGTATTTT. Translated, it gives CSARGIRSDTQYF.

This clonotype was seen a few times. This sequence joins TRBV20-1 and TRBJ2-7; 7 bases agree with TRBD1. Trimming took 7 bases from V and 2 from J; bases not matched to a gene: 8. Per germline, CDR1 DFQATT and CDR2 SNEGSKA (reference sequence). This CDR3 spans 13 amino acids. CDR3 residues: CSVSTGSTYEQYF. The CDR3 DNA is TGCAGTGTCTCGACAGGGTCCACCTACGAGCAGTACTTC.

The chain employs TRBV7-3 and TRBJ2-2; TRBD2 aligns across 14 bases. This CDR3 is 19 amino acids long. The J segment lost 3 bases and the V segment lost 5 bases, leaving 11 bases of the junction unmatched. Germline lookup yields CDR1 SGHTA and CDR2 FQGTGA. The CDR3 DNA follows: TGTGCCAGCAGCGTCTCCGGGACTAGCGGGAGACGGCACACCGGGGAGCTGTTTTTT. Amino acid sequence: CASSVSGTSGRRHTGELFF.

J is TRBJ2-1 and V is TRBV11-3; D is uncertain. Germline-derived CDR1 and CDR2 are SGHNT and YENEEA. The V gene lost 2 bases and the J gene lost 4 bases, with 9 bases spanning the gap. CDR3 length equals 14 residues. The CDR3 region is CASSLLEWYNEQFF. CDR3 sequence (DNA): TGTGCCAGCAGCTTACTTGAGTGGTACAATGAGCAGTTCTTC. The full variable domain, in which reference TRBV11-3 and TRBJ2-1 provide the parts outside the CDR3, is EAGVVQSPRYKIIEKKQPVAFWCNPISGHNTLYWYLQNLGQGPELLIRYENEEAVDDSQLPKDRFSAERLKGVDSTLKIQPAELGDSAVYLCASSLLEWYNEQFFGPGTRLTVL.

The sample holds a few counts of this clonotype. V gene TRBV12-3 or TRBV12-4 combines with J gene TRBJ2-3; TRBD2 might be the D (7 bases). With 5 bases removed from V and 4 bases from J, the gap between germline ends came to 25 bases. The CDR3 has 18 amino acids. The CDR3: CASSPRGGPGYVADTQYF. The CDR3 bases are TGTGCCAGCAGTCCAAGGGGGGGCCCGGGTTATGTGGCAGATACGCAGTATTTT.

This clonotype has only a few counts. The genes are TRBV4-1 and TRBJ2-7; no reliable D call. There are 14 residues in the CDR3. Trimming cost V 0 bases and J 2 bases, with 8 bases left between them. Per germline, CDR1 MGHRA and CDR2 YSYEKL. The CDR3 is CASSQDLGTYEQYF. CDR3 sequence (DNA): TGCGCCAGCAGCCAAGATTTGGGGACCTACGAGCAGTACTTC.

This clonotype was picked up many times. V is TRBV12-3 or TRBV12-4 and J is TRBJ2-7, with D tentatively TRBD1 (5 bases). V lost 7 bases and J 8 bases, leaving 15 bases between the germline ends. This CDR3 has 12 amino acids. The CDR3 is CASTLGQRKQYF. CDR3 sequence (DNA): TGTGCCAGCACCTTGGGGCAACGGAAGCAGTACTTC.

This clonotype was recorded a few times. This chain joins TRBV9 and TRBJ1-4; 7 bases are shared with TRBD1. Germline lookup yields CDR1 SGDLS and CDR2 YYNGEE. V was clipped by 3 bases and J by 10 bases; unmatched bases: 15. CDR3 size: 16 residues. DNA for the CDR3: TGTGCCAGCAGCGCCACCCCGGGCAGGGGGAAGGGAAAACTGTTTTTT. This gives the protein CASSATPGRGKGKLFF.